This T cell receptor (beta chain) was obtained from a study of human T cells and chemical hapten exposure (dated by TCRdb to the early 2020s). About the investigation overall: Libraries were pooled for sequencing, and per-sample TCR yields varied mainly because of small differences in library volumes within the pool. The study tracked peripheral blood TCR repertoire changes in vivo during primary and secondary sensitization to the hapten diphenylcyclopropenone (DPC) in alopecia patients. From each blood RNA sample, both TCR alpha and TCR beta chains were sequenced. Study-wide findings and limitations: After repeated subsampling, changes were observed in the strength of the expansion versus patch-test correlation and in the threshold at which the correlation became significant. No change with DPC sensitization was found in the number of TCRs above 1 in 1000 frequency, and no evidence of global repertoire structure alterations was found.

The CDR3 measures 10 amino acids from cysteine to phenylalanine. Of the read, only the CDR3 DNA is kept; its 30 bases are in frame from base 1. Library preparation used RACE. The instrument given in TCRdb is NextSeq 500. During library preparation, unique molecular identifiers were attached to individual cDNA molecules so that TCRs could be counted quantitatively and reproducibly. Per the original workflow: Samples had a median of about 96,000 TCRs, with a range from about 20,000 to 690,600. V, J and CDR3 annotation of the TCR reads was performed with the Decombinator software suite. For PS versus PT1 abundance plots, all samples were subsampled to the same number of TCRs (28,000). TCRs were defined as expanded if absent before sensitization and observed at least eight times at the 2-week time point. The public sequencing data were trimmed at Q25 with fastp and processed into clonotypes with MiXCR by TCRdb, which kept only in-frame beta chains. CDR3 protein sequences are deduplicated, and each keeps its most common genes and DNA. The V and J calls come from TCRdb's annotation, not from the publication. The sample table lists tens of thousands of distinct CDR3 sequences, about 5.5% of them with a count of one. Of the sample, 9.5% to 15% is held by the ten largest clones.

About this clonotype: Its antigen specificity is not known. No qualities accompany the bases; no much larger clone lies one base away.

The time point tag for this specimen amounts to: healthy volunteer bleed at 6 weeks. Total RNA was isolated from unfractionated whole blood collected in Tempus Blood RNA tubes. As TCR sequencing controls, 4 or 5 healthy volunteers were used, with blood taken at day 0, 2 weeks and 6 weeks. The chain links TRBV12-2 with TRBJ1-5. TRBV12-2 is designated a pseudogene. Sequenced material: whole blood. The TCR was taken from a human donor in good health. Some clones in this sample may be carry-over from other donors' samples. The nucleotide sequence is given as TGTGCAAGTCGCAAAAGGGCCCAGCATTTT. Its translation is CASRKRAQHF.